The next 15 T cell receptor beta chains were all read from a single sample in a study of Graves' ophthalmopathy and Graves' hyperthyroidism. TCR beta CDR3 regions were amplified from RNA transcripts. Following a first-round RT-PCR that used HTBI primers, a second-round multiplex PCR was carried out. Using its own MiXCR run on the multiplex PCR reads, TCRdb lists one record per CDR3 protein. This table has 240,000 or so distinct CDR3 sequences, around 45% appearing once. The source material was peripheral blood. The receptors originated from an adult man with Graves' ophthalmopathy.

The rearrangement uses TRBV15 and TRBJ1-1; no definite D call. V lost 4 bases to trimming and J lost 0 bases, with 6 bases between them. Germline values: CDR1 LNHNV, CDR2 YYDKDF (reference sequence). The CDR3 runs to 13 residues. The CDR3 DNA reads as TGTGCCACCAGCATTACACTGAACACTGAAGCTTTCTTT. Its translation: CATSITLNTEAFF.

This clonotype has just a few counts. CDR3 in amino acids: CATSDSLTSGIQETQYF. The CDR3, as DNA: TGTGCCACCAGTGACTCTCTGACTAGCGGGATTCAAGAGACCCAGTACTTC. The chain recombines TRBV24-1 with TRBJ2-5, with TRBD2 matching over 11 bases. The CDR3 length is 17 residues. In germline, CDR1 is KGHDR, CDR2 SFDVKD. J lost 2 bases, V lost 4 bases, and 8 bases had no gene match.

The rearrangement uses TRBV7-8 and TRBJ2-7; the match to TRBD1 covers 9 bases. With V trimmed by 0 bases and J by 4 bases, 7 bases remained unmatched. The CDR3 runs to 16 residues. Looked up from germline, CDR1 is SGHVS and CDR2 is FQNEAQ. This CDR3 reads CASSLARTGVGYEQYF. The DNA of the CDR3 is TGTGCCAGCAGCTTAGCGAGGACAGGGGTTGGGTACGAGCAGTACTTC.

Only a few counts were recorded for this clonotype. The chain has TRBV6-6 and TRBJ1-5; D remains ambiguous. The CDR3 extends over 16 amino acids. From germline, CDR1 is MNHNY and CDR2 SVGAGI (reference sequence). V dropped 0 bases and J dropped 10 bases, with 19 bases sitting between them. The CDR3 sequence is CASSYSSAGRTRPQHF. In DNA, the CDR3 is TGTGCCAGCAGTTACTCGTCCGCAGGCAGGACTCGACCCCAGCATTTT.

The chain couples TRBV7-3 to TRBJ2-2; D possibly corresponds to TRBD1 (6 bases). The V end lost 5 bases, the J end lost 5 bases, and 21 bases lay between the germline ends. CDR3 size: 17 residues. Germline V gene sequence: CDR1 SGHTA, CDR2 FQGTGA. The DNA for the CDR3 is TGTGCCAGCAGCCCGAACAGACAGGCCCCGAGGACCGGGGAGCTGTTTTTT. Encoded protein: CASSPNRQAPRTGELFF.

Here the CDR3 reads CASSTRGQDTEAFF. CDR3 bases: TGTGCCAGCAGCACTAGGGGGCAGGACACTGAAGCTTTCTTT. The V gene is TRBV11-2, the J gene TRBJ1-1; TRBD1 agrees at 7 bases. The CDR3 loop spans 14 amino acids. V shed 5 bases, J shed 3 bases, and the junction held 6 bases outside the gene matches. The V gene's germline CDR1 is SGHAT and CDR2 FQNNGV. Combining the CDR3 with reference TRBV11-2 and TRBJ1-1 gives the whole variable domain EAGVAQSPRYKIIEKRQSVAFWCNPISGHATLYWYQQILGQGPKLLIQFQNNGVVDDSQLPKDRFSAERLKGVDSTLKIQPAKLEDSAVYLCASSTRGQDTEAFFGQGTRLTVV.

Here the CDR3 reads CASSLDGLTLSYEQYF. The CDR3 DNA is TGTGCCAGCAGCTTGGACGGGCTCACCCTCTCTTACGAGCAGTACTTC. The rearrangement uses TRBV5-6 and TRBJ2-7; D remains unclear. The V end was cut by 0 bases, the J end by 4 bases, with 17 bases between. This CDR3 comprises 16 residues. Germline CDR1 SGHDT, CDR2 YYEEEE.

The CDR3 loop is CASSSGLVNSYEQYF. The CDR3 bases are TGTGCCAGCAGTTCCGGCCTCGTAAACTCCTACGAGCAGTACTTC. J is TRBJ2-7 and V is TRBV12-3 or TRBV12-4; D uncertain. Trimming took off 4 bases at V and 0 bases at J, with 13 bases between the two ends. There are 15 residues in the CDR3.

This chain connects TRBV7-9 to TRBJ2-7, with 13 bases lining up with TRBD2. V was clipped by 5 bases and J by 5 bases; unmatched bases: 12. This CDR3 contains 17 residues. The germline gives CDR1 SEHNR, CDR2 FQNEAQ (reference sequence). The CDR3 region is CASSASTSGRPQDEQYF. CDR3 coding DNA: TGTGCCAGCAGCGCCTCGACTAGCGGGAGGCCACAGGACGAGCAGTACTTC. The variable domain in full, completed from reference TRBV7-9 and TRBJ2-7, reads DTGVSQNPRHKITKRGQNVTFRCDPISEHNRLYWYRQTLGQGPEFLTYFQNEAQLEKSRLLSDRFSAERPKGSFSTLEIQRTEQGDSAMYLCASSASTSGRPQDEQYFGPGTRLTVT.

The chain employs TRBV25-1 and TRBJ1-6, with a weak D call TRBD1 (6 bases). Trimming took off 3 bases at V and 7 bases at J, with 13 bases between the two ends. CDR1 and CDR2 (germline): MGHDK, SYGVNS. CDR3 length equals 15 residues. The CDR3 DNA follows: TGTGCCAGCAGTGATAAAATCAGGGGAAATTCACCCCTCCACTTT. Translating it yields CASSDKIRGNSPLHF.

This clonotype was found many times. At one boundary the junction diverges from the germline segment, which might be a read error. The chain couples TRBV2 to TRBJ1-1, with TRBD1 matching over 8 bases. Germline CDR1 reads SNHLY; CDR2 reads FYNNEI. The CDR3 has 11 amino acids. This CDR3 is CASRKLDRAYF. CDR3 DNA: TGTGCCAGCAGGAAGTTGGACAGGGCCTACTTT.

This sequence joins TRBV7-8 and TRBJ2-7; TRBD2 matches at 7 bases. The CDR3 runs to 13 residues. With V trimmed by 7 bases and J by 1 base, 4 bases remained unmatched. CDR1 SGHVS and CDR2 FQNEAQ come from the germline V gene. CDR3 bases: TGTGCCAGCACCTGGGGGGGATCCTACGAGCAGTACTTC. Translation: CASTWGGSYEQYF.

The chain is built from TRBV5-1 and TRBJ1-1; 8 bases map to TRBD1. The CDR3 runs to 15 residues. Germline-derived CDR1 and CDR2 are SGHRS and YFSETQ. The V and J ends lost 1 base and 6 bases, in that order; junction bases with no gene match: 8. CDR3 residues: CASSLKGQVVPEAFF. CDR3 DNA: TGCGCCAGCAGCTTGAAGGGACAGGTGGTCCCTGAAGCTTTCTTT. Together with reference TRBV5-1 and TRBJ1-1, the CDR3 gives the full variable domain: KAGVTQTPRYLIKTRGQQVTLSCSPISGHRSVSWYQQTPGQGLQFLFEYFSETQRNKGNFPGRFSGRQFSNSRSEMNVSTLELGDSALYLCASSLKGQVVPEAFFGQGTRLTVV.

The V call is TRBV20-1, the J call TRBJ1-4; D gene ambiguous. This CDR3 spans 14 amino acids. The V and J ends lost 6 bases and 0 bases respectively, with 11 bases between them. CDR1 DFQATT and CDR2 SNEGSKA come from the germline V gene (reference sequence). The CDR3 region is CSAFVVATNEKLFF. CDR3 DNA: TGCAGTGCCTTTGTGGTTGCAACTAATGAAAAACTGTTTTTT.

The rearrangement uses TRBV2 and TRBJ2-2; 8 bases map to TRBD2. J was trimmed by 1 base and V by 7 bases; bases with no gene match: 2. Germline values: CDR1 SNHLY, CDR2 FYNNEI. CDR3 size: 14 residues. As DNA, the CDR3 is TGTGCCAGCACGGGGGGGATGAACACCGGGGAGCTGTTTTTT. Residues: CASTGGMNTGELFF.